This T cell receptor beta chain was sequenced during a study of cytomegalovirus exposure and HLA in healthy donors. Study-level background: As an earlier analysis found, about 179 million T cells yielded approximately 100 million unique TCR beta sequences. Study results and limitations: Three chains linked to CMV were shown in vitro to be specific for CMV antigens. Associated with cytomegalovirus, according to the listing, were 150 to 200 TCR beta chains.

Regarding this clone: Its antigen is undetermined.

Germline-derived CDR1 and CDR2 are LNHNV and YYDKDF (reference sequence). This CDR3 is built from 14 residues. V shed 6 bases, J shed 3 bases, and the junction held 1 base outside the gene matches. 13 Jbeta primers and 60 Vbeta primers were used for the PCR. The protocol was immunoSEQ multiplex PCR, while the TCRdb copy is restricted to in-frame clones and leaves out a portion. The data contain around 50,000 clones, roughly 80% of them singletons. V and J are TRBV15 and TRBJ2-6, with 8 bases fitting TRBD1. Sequences were obtained from PBMCs. The clonotype originates from a middle-aged man in good health and CMV-seronegative. The CDR3 nucleotides are TGTGCCACCAGGGACAGGGTTGGGGCCAACGTCCTGACTTTC. Protein: CATRDRVGANVLTF.